This T cell receptor (beta chain) stems from a study of Tregs in tolerant kidney transplant recipients. Regarding the study as a whole: The most relevant donor-specific Treg TCRbeta repertoire apparently came from expansion with activated donor B cells.

As regards this clone: Its antigen is not known.

Looked up from germline, CDR1 is LNHDA and CDR2 is SQIVND (reference sequence). There are 16 residues in the CDR3. The V end was cut by 5 bases, the J end by 0 bases, with 17 bases between. Here immunoSEQ multiplex PCR was the method, and the copy in TCRdb shows in-frame clones only, minus some. Among over 60,000 clones listed, 95% to 98% were seen once. The source is a human donor who received a combined kidney and bone marrow transplant. The specimen was CD4+ T cells from blood, collected before the transplant. V is TRBV19 and J is TRBJ2-7, with D possibly matching TRBD2 (5 bases). The CDR3 DNA sequence: TGTGCCAGTAGTGGCCGAGGGCGTACTAGCTCCTACGAGCAGTACTTC. It specifies CASSGRGRTSSYEQYF.